The source of this T cell receptor (beta chain) is a study of early T cells in non-severe SARS-CoV-2 infection. Individually, cDNA molecules had unique molecular identifiers attached to them. TCRdb fed the 5' RACE reads into MiXCR, producing one record per CDR3 protein. Seen here are approximately 77,000 distinct CDR3 sequences, less than 20% observed once, and the top ten hold 12%. The germline CDR1 and CDR2 sequences are SGHDT and YYEEEE. The V end was cut by 4 bases, the J end by 2 bases, with 12 bases between. CDR3 length: 14 residues. At least ten counts were recorded for this clonotype. The sample consisted of whole blood. V is TRBV5-6 and J is TRBJ1-2; maybe TRBD1 (6 bases). The origin of this receptor is an adult who was a healthcare worker with PCR-confirmed SARS-CoV-2 infection or an uninfected control (not recorded which). The CDR3 loop is CASSQDSLNYGYTF. CDR3 DNA sequence: TGTGCCAGCAGCCAGGACAGCCTAAACTATGGCTACACCTTC.